Listed below are T cell receptor beta chains from one sample, sequenced in a study. TCRdb recomputed calls from the 5' RACE reads with MiXCR, one row per CDR3 protein. The data hold just under 65,000 distinct CDR3 sequences, with about 20% observed a single time. Sequencing was done on a sample of memory CD4+ T cells sorted from a lymph node. The receptor set was obtained from a female donor with breast cancer. CDR3s include the opening cysteine and the closing phenylalanine or tryptophan. D genes are given only for firm matches. A row's size may be missing; if present it is once, few, many or a size class.

TRBD2	NA	TRBV7-2	TRBJ2-2	TGTGCCAGCAGCGACAGACTAGCGGGAGGGCCGACCGGGGAGCTGTGTTTT	CASSDRLAGGPTGELCF
NA	NA	TRBV11-1	TRBJ1-1	TGTGCCAGCAGGCGCCAGTGGAACACTGAAGCTTTCTTT	CASRRQWNTEAFF
TRBD2	NA	TRBV6-6	TRBJ2-1	TGTGCCAGCAGTTACCTCCTGACTAGCAGAATGTACAATGAGCAGTTCTTT	CASSYLLTSRMYNEQFF
NA	few	TRBV4-3	TRBJ1-2	TGCGCCAGCGGTCTCCGGGACGGCCTCGGCTACACCTTC	CASGLRDGLGYTF
NA	few	TRBV25-1	TRBJ1-2	TGTGCCAGCAGTGAATTAGTTGGTGGCTACACCTTC	CASSELVGGYTF
TRBD1	few	TRBV12-3/TRBV12-4	TRBJ1-6	TGTGCCAGCAGCCCCGGGACAGGGGGCGTTTCACCCCTCCACTTT	CASSPGTGGVSPLHF
NA	NA	TRBV20-1	TRBJ2-3	TGCAGTGTCTACGGGGAGGAGACGCAGTATTTT	CSVYGEETQYF
NA	NA	TRBV20-1	TRBJ2-3	TGCAGTGCTAGACGGAGGGATACACAGACTACGCAGTATTTT	CSARRRDTQTTQYF
NA	many	TRBV5-1	TRBJ2-7	TGCGCCAGCAGCGTGAACCCCGGGGTAAACGCCTACGAGCAGTACTTC	CASSVNPGVNAYEQYF
NA	few	TRBV6-5	TRBJ2-5	TGTGCCAGCAGCCAACCGGGGGCGCAGGAGACCCAGTACTTC	CASSQPGAQETQYF
NA	NA	TRBV6-5	TRBJ2-3	TGTACCAGCAGGGACCCAGGGAGCACAGATACGCAGTATTTT	CTSRDPGSTDTQYF
TRBD1	many	TRBV12-3/TRBV12-4	TRBJ1-5	TGTGCCAGCAGCAAGCCCCCGGGACAGGGGGCCTATCAGCCCCAGCATTTT	CASSKPPGQGAYQPQHF
NA	few	TRBV6-5	TRBJ1-3	TGTGCCAGCAGTTACTCGTGGCCCCGCTTCCAGGACCCACGAAACACCATATATTTT	CASSYSWPRFQDPRNTIYF
NA	NA	TRBV6-2/TRBV6-3	TRBJ1-1	TGTGCCAGCATCCCAGGCAGGCCGCCGGATGAAGCTTTCTTT	CASIPGRPPDEAFF
NA	NA	TRBV6-2/TRBV6-3	TRBJ2-3	TGTGCCAGCAGTTACTCGGGAAGGATGACAGATACGCAGTATTTT	CASSYSGRMTDTQYF
NA	many	TRBV5-1	TRBJ2-5	TGCGCCAGCAGCTTCTCAAACTCCGGGACGGCTCACCAAGAGACCCAGTACTTC	CASSFSNSGTAHQETQYF
TRBD1	few	TRBV28	TRBJ2-1	TGTGCCAGCAGCCCACAGGGGAATGATTACAATGAGCAGTTCTTC	CASSPQGNDYNEQFF
NA	NA	TRBV7-8	TRBJ1-1	TGTGCCAGCAGCTACAGGACAGCTATGAACACTGAAGCTTTCTTT	CASSYRTAMNTEAFF
NA	NA	TRBV7-2	TRBJ2-1	TGTGCCAGCAGCTTATGGGCCGCTGGGGTTGGCAATGAGCAGTTCTTC	CASSLWAAGVGNEQFF
NA	few	TRBV25-1	TRBJ1-2	TGTGCCAGCAGTGGTTTAGGGGGGAACAGGGTAGGCGGCTACACCTTC	CASSGLGGNRVGGYTF
NA	NA	TRBV20-1	TRBJ1-2	TGCAGTGCTAGACACCTAATTCCTGATGGCTACACCTTC	CSARHLIPDGYTF
NA	many	TRBV7-9	TRBJ1-2	TGTGCCAGCAGCTTAGAGGGGGGTGGCGGCTACACCTTC	CASSLEGGGGYTF
TRBD1	many	TRBV4-3	TRBJ1-2	TGCGCCAGCAGCCAGAGACAGGGGGCGATTAGTGGCTACACCTTC	CASSQRQGAISGYTF
NA	NA	TRBV5-1	TRBJ1-2	TGCGCCAGCAGTTATCACGGAGGGGACTATGGCTACACCTTC	CASSYHGGDYGYTF
NA	many	TRBV29-1	TRBJ2-2	TGCAGCGTTAGACCGAGTCGCACCGGGGAGCTGTTTTTT	CSVRPSRTGELFF
NA	few	TRBV5-1	TRBJ2-3	TGCGCCAGCAGCTTGGCCAGAGCAGATACGCAGTATTTT	CASSLARADTQYF
NA	many	TRBV9	TRBJ1-1	TGTGCCAGCAGCGTAGGAGGCCCAATGAACACTGAAGCTTTCTTT	CASSVGGPMNTEAFF
TRBD2	NA	TRBV12-3/TRBV12-4	TRBJ2-5	TGTGCCAGCAGTTTACTAGCGGGAGGGAAAGAGACCCAGTACTTC	CASSLLAGGKETQYF
NA	few	TRBV20-1	TRBJ2-3	TGCAGTGCGCTCAGACCCCCGGGTGGAGCAGATACGCAGTATTTT	CSALRPPGGADTQYF
NA	NA	TRBV29-1	TRBJ1-3	TGCAGCGCAAACACCCAGTACTCTGGAAACACCATATATTTT	CSANTQYSGNTIYF
NA	many	TRBV20-1	TRBJ1-1	TGCAGTGCTGACCTACAACTGAACACTGAAGCTTTCTTT	CSADLQLNTEAFF
NA	NA	TRBV25-1	TRBJ1-1	TGTGCCAGCAGTGTTCCAGGAGTGAACACTGAAGCTTTCTTT	CASSVPGVNTEAFF
NA	few	TRBV9	TRBJ2-3	TGTGCCAGCAGCGTAAGCACTGGCTCGCATACGCAGTATTTT	CASSVSTGSHTQYF
NA	few	TRBV7-2	TRBJ2-7	TGTGCCAGCAGCTTAGGTCTGGTGGAGCAGAACTTC	CASSLGLVEQNF
TRBD1	many	TRBV6-6	TRBJ2-5	TGTGCCAGCAGCAGGGGGCCGGGAGAGACCCAGTACTTC	CASSRGPGETQYF
TRBD1	few	TRBV20-1	TRBJ1-2	TGCAGTGCAGCGGGCTCAAACAGGGGGTACTATGGCTACACCTTC	CSAAGSNRGYYGYTF
NA	many	TRBV20-1	TRBJ2-1	TGCAGTGCCAATTCGGACCGGGTACTGAGGGCTGAGCAGTTCTTC	CSANSDRVLRAEQFF
TRBD2	many	TRBV20-1	TRBJ2-3	TGCAGTGCTTTGAGTCTAGCGGGGGGAGATACGCAGTATTTT	CSALSLAGGDTQYF
NA	NA	TRBV5-1	TRBJ2-6	TGCGCCAGCAGCCCGCCCGGACAGTCTGGGGCCAACGTCCTGACTTTC	CASSPPGQSGANVLTF
NA	NA	TRBV6-2/TRBV6-3	TRBJ1-1	TGTGCCAGCTCTATGAGGCAGGGAGGGAACACTGAAGCTTTCTTT	CASSMRQGGNTEAFF
NA	many	TRBV6-5	TRBJ1-1	TGTGCCAGCAGACCTCCCGGGGGCAACACTGAAGCTTTCTTT	CASRPPGGNTEAFF
NA	many	TRBV4-3	TRBJ1-5	TGCGCCAGCAGCCCAGGACGTACGGTTAACCCTAGCAATCAGCCCCAGCATTTT	CASSPGRTVNPSNQPQHF
NA	NA	TRBV7-8	TRBJ2-1	TGTGCCAGCAGGCCCACGGGAGTGAGAGGGGGTGAGCAGTTCTTC	CASRPTGVRGGEQFF
NA	many	TRBV29-1	TRBJ2-1	TGCAGCGTTGTGCCCCAACTAAAGCGGAAGGGCTCCTACAATGAGCAGTTCTTC	CSVVPQLKRKGSYNEQFF
NA	NA	TRBV6-1	TRBJ1-1	TGTGCCAGCACCTCTCTGGTGAACACTGAAGCTTTCTTT	CASTSLVNTEAFF
NA	NA	TRBV20-1	TRBJ2-7	TGCAGTGCGAACCCCGGGCTACCCTACGAGCAGTACTTC	CSANPGLPYEQYF
TRBD1	few	TRBV25-1	TRBJ1-2	TGTGCCAGCAGTGGGCCCAGACAGGGGGGAGGTGGCTACACCTTC	CASSGPRQGGGGYTF